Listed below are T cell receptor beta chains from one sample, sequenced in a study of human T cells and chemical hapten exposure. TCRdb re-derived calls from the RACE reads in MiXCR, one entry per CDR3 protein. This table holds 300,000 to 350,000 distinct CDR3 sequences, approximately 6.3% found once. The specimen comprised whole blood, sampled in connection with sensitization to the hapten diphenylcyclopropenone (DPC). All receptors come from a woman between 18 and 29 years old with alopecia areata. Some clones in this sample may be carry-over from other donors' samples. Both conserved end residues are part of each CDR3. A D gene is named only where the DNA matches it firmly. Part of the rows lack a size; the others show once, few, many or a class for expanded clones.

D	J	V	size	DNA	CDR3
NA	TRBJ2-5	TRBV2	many	TGTGCCAGCAGTGGGGACCGGCACCAAGAGACCCAGTACTTC	CASSGDRHQETQYF
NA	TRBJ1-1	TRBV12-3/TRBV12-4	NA	TGTGCCAGCAGTCCCCGATCGTTTGGATTGAACACTGAAGCTTTCTTT	CASSPRSFGLNTEAFF
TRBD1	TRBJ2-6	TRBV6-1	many	TGTGCCAGCAGCGGTACAGGGGTTATCTTCTCTGGGGCCAACGTCCTGACTTTC	CASSGTGVIFSGANVLTF
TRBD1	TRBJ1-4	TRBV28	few	TGTGCCAGCAGTGAAGACAGGGGGCTTGAAAAACTGTTTTTT	CASSEDRGLEKLFF
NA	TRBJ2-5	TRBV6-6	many	TGTGCCAGCAGTTACCCCTCTCGGGACCCAATTAGGCGAGAGACCCAGTACTTC	CASSYPSRDPIRRETQYF
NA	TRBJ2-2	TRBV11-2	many	TGTGCCAGCAGCTTAGGTAGCAACGCCGGGGAGCTGTTTTTT	CASSLGSNAGELFF
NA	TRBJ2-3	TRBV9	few	TGTGCCAGCAGCGTAGACTTCAGCACAGATACGCAGTATTTT	CASSVDFSTDTQYF
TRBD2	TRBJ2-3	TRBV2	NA	TGTGCCAGCATCCTCCAGAGATCGGGGGGGGTTACGCAGTATTTT	CASILQRSGGVTQYF
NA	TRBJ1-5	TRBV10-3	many	TGTGCCATCAGGTCAGGGGAGCCCAATCAGCCCCAGCATTTT	CAIRSGEPNQPQHF
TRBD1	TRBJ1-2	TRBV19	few	TGTGCCAGCCGAGATATAAAACAGGGGGCTAATGGCTACACCTTC	CASRDIKQGANGYTF
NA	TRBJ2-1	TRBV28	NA	TGTGCCAGCAGCCCACACGACAGCTCTCCGCAGTTCTTC	CASSPHDSSPQFF
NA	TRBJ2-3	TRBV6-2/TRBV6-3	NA	TGTGCCAGCAGTCTCTGGGTGAGCACAGATACGCAGTATTTT	CASSLWVSTDTQYF
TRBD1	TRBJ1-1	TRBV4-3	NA	TGCGCCAGCAGCCAAGAATTCGGGACAGGGTTTCTTATGAACACTGAAGCTTTCTTT	CASSQEFGTGFLMNTEAFF
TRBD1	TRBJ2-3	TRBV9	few	TGTGCCAGCAGCATACGCGAGGGGGCTGTCACAGATACGCAGTATTTT	CASSIREGAVTDTQYF
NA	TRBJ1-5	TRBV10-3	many	TGTGCCATGGCGGAGAACGTCAATCAGCCCCAGCATTTT	CAMAENVNQPQHF
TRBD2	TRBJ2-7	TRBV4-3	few	TGCGCCAGCAGCCAAGACGCTAGCGGGGGGGCTCCGCTTTACGAGCAGTACTTC	CASSQDASGGAPLYEQYF
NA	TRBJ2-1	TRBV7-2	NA	TGTGCCAGCAGCTTAGGACAGGGAGGACACAATGAGCAGTTCTTC	CASSLGQGGHNEQFF
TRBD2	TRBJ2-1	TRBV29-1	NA	TGCAGCGTTGAAGGCGTGGAAGCGGGGAGGCTCTACAATGAGCAGTTCTTC	CSVEGVEAGRLYNEQFF
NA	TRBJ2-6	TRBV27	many	TGTGCCAGCAGTGGGTACGGCAGGGCTGGGGCCAACGTCCTGACTTTC	CASSGYGRAGANVLTF
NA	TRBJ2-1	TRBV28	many	TGTGCCAGCAGTCCAGCTTGGGCGGGGAAGAGCTCCTACAATGAGCAGTTCTTC	CASSPAWAGKSSYNEQFF
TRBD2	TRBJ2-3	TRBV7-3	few	TGTGCCAGCAGCCCGGGGACTAGCGGGGGGCGCAGCACAGATACGCAGTATTTT	CASSPGTSGGRSTDTQYF